This T cell receptor (beta chain) was captured by sequencing in a study of control samples from healthy donors and cancer patients. This clone was recorded once. The junction had 4 bases not matched to a gene; V was cut back by 5 bases and J by 3 bases. The CDR3 runs 14 residues. CDR1 is MNHEY, CDR2 SMNVEV, per germline (reference sequence). TCRdb's table, derived via immunoSEQ multiplex PCR, lists solely in-frame clones and lacks some. This sample has 150,000 or so clones, with over 85% found just once. V and J are TRBV27 and TRBJ1-1; TRBD1 aligns across 9 bases. The sequenced sample was blood. The receptor was derived from a man between 18 and 35 years old in good health. The CDR3 DNA sequence: TGTGCCAGCAGTGGGGGGACAGGGCACACTGAAGCTTTCTTT. Translated: CASSGGTGHTEAFF.